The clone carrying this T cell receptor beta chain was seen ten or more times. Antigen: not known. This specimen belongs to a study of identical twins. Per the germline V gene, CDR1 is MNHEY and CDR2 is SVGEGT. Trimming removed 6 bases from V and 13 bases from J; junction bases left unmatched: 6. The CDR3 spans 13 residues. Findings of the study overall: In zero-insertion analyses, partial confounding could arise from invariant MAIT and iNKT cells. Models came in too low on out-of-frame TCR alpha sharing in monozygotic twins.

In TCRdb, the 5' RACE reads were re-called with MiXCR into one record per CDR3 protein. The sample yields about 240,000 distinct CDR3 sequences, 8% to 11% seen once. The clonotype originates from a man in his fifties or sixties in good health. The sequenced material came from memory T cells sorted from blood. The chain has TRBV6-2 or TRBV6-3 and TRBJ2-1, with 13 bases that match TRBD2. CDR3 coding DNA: TGTGCCAGCAGCGGACTAGCGGGAGTTATCCAGTTCTTC. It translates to CASSGLAGVIQFF.